This TCR beta chain was recovered during a study of blood T cell repertoires in COVID-19. Study in general: Whether acute or convalescent, the COVID-19 samples came from the United States, Italy and Spain. PBMCs, B-cell-depleted T cells, or T cells were the source of the cDNA or gDNA that made up the material.

Original data processing: Reference gene primer amplification yielded estimated nucleated cell counts. Produced via immunoSEQ multiplex PCR; TCRdb's table is partial and in-frame only. That table gives V, J and clone size, and the DNA gave D and trimming. The data show 160,000 or so clones, about 81% seen once. Trimming removed 3 bases from V and 5 bases from J, with 10 bases in between. The CDR3 runs 13 residues. The rearrangement uses TRBV12-3 or TRBV12-4 and TRBJ1-1; D is unresolved. This receptor was identified in an elderly woman with acute or convalescent COVID-19. Input material: peripheral blood. CDR3 in DNA: TGTGCCAGCAGTTTCGTCGGGAAGACTGAAGCTTTCTTT. The encoded protein is CASSFVGKTEAFF.